The rows below give T cell receptor beta chains drawn from one sample of a study of OX40 agonist ivuxolimab in advanced cancers. Assay: immunoSEQ multiplex PCR; the TCRdb copy retains only in-frame clones and omits some. The table includes tens of thousands of clones, roughly nine tenths detected once. Here the sequenced sample was CD4+ or CD8+ T cells sorted from blood, taken in a trial of the OX40 agonist ivuxolimab. The receptor set was obtained from an adult with an advanced solid tumor such as melanoma, head and neck, liver or kidney cancer. Each CDR3 is given with its conserved first and last residue. D genes are given only for firm matches. Rows give clone size only sometimes, using once, few, many, or a class for an expanded clone.

>TRBD1|15|-|TRBJ2-1|TRBV7-3
TGTGCCAGCAGCCCCGACAGGGTGTCCTACAATGAGCAGTTCTTC
CASSPDRVSYNEQFF
>-|13|-|TRBJ2-5|TRBV5-6
TGTGCCAGCAGCTGGACTTACTCGGGAGAGCAGTACTTC
CASSWTYSGEQYF
>-|13|-|TRBJ2-2|TRBV7-2
TGTGCCAGCAGCCAAGATTCCACCGGGGAGCTGTTTTTT
CASSQDSTGELFF
>-|14|-|TRBJ1-1|TRBV2
TGTGCCAGCAGTGTGGAGGGTATGAACACTGAAGCTTTCTTT
CASSVEGMNTEAFF
>TRBD1|15|-|TRBJ2-7|TRBV19
TGTGCCAGTAGTATCGCCGGGACAGAACACTACGAGCAGTACTTC
CASSIAGTEHYEQYF
>-|15|-|TRBJ1-1|TRBV28
TGTGCCAGCAACCCCCCCGCGACGGGCCTGGCTGAAGCTTTCTTT
CASNPPATGLAEAFF
>TRBD2|14|once|TRBJ2-2|TRBV5-1
TGCGCCAGCAGCTTAGCGGGAGTGGACGGGGAGCTGTTTTTT
CASSLAGVDGELFF
>-|12|once|TRBJ2-2|TRBV10-3
TGTGCCATCAGTGGGGGTGTCGGGGAGCTGTTTTTT
CAISGGVGELFF
>-|15|-|TRBJ2-2|TRBV9
TGTGCCAGCAGCCTCGACAGCGGGAACACCGGGGAGCTGTTTTTT
CASSLDSGNTGELFF
>TRBD1|16|-|TRBJ2-3|TRBV19
TGTGCCAGTAGTATTCCGGGACAGGGGCGGCTCGATACGCAGTATTTT
CASSIPGQGRLDTQYF
>TRBD2|13|-|TRBJ2-7|TRBV2
TGTGCCAGCGGCCGCGGGGGTTCCTACGAGCAGTACTTC
CASGRGGSYEQYF
>TRBD1|14|-|TRBJ2-4|TRBV6-1
TGTGCCAGCCGACAGGGACAATGGGAAAACATTCAGTACTTC
CASRQGQWENIQYF
>-|15|-|TRBJ1-2|TRBV5-1
TGCGCCAGCGGAATGCCGGAGGGTATCAACTATGGCTACACCTTC
CASGMPEGINYGYTF
>-|13|-|TRBJ1-6|TRBV6-5
TGTGCCAGCAGTCCAGTACTGGGTTCACCCCTCCACTTT
CASSPVLGSPLHF
>-|13|-|TRBJ1-2|TRBV5-4
TGTGCCAGCAGCTTGGGTCAGGACTATGGCTACACCTTC
CASSLGQDYGYTF
>TRBD1|13|once|TRBJ1-1|TRBV6-4
TGTGCCAGCAGAAGACAGGGGGGGACTGAAGCTTTCTTT
CASRRQGGTEAFF
>-|13|-|TRBJ2-5|TRBV14
TGTGCCAGCAGCCAAGAACGCGGTACGACCCAGTACTTC
CASSQERGTTQYF
>TRBD2|16|-|TRBJ2-7|TRBV5-1
TGCGCCAGCAGCCCGACGGGACTAGCGGGGGTGTACGAGCAGTACTTC
CASSPTGLAGVYEQYF
>-|13|-|TRBJ2-2|TRBV19
TGTGCCAGTAGTATAGGTCGGGCCGGGGAGCTGTTTTTT
CASSIGRAGELFF
>-|13|-|TRBJ1-1|TRBV15
TGTGCCACCAGCCTTGGGGGGAACACTGAAGCTTTCTTT
CATSLGGNTEAFF
>TRBD2|20|once|TRBJ2-1|TRBV4-1
TGCGCCAGCAGCCGAAAATCCCCCTTAGCGGGGGACGTGAGAGACAATGAGCAGTTCTTC
CASSRKSPLAGDVRDNEQFF
>TRBD1|13|-|TRBJ1-2|TRBV28
TGTGCCAGCAGTTTATACAGGGGCCATGGCTACACCTTC
CASSLYRGHGYTF
>TRBD2|15|-|TRBJ2-3|TRBV5-6
TGTGCCAGCAGCCCGGGACTAGCGGGAGGCGATACGCAGTATTTT
CASSPGLAGGDTQYF
>-|12|-|TRBJ2-7|TRBV7-2
TGTGCCAGCAGCTTTATGCGTTACGAGCAGTACTTC
CASSFMRYEQYF
>TRBD1|15|-|TRBJ1-4|TRBV5-1
TGCGCCAGCAGCTCCAGGGGGGCAACTAATGAAAAACTGTTTTTT
CASSSRGATNEKLFF
>-|14|-|TRBJ1-2|TRBV30
TGTGCCTGGAGTTGGTCAGATGCTAACTATGGCTACACCTTC
CAWSWSDANYGYTF
>TRBD1|13|-|TRBJ2-5|TRBV5-8
TGTGCCAGCAGGCCTACAGGGGAGGAGACCCAGTACTTC
CASRPTGEETQYF
>TRBD2|18|-|TRBJ2-5|TRBV7-8
TGTGCCAGCACCCCTCCCCGAAGGGCTAGCGGGGTGCGAGGGACCCAGTACTTC
CASTPPRRASGVRGTQYF
>-|11|-|TRBJ2-1|TRBV28
TGTGCCAGCAGTAGACAAAATGAGCAGTTCTTC
CASSRQNEQFF
>TRBD1|13|-|TRBJ2-2|TRBV7-7
TGTGCTAGCAGGACAGGGGCGGCCGGGGAGCTGTTTTTT
CASRTGAAGELFF
>-|13|-|TRBJ1-5|TRBV6-5
TGTGCCAGCAGTTCCGAATCGGGCCAGCCCCAGCATTTT
CASSSESGQPQHF
>-|14|-|TRBJ1-2|TRBV29-1
TGCAGCGTTGACCGCGGCAGGGTTCACTATGGCTACACCTTC
CSVDRGRVHYGYTF
>-|14|-|TRBJ1-5|TRBV30
TGTGCCTGGAGCGGCCTAGGGGGTAATCAGCCCCAGCATTTT
CAWSGLGGNQPQHF
>TRBD1|14|-|TRBJ2-5|TRBV5-1
TGCGCCAGCAGCCTGGACAGGGTGGGCGAGACCCAGTACTTC
CASSLDRVGETQYF
>-|14|-|TRBJ2-5|TRBV5-1
TGCGCCAGCAGCTTGGTAGGAAACCAAGAGACCCAGTACTTC
CASSLVGNQETQYF
>TRBD1|15|-|TRBJ1-5|TRBV7-9
TGTGCCAGCAGCTTAGGACAGGGGGCGGTTCAGCCCCAGCATTTT
CASSLGQGAVQPQHF
>-|13|once|TRBJ1-1|TRBV29-1
TGCAGCGTTTCGGGGGTCAGAAAATCTGAAGCTTTCTTT
CSVSGVRKSEAFF
>TRBD2|18|-|TRBJ2-3|TRBV18
TGTGCCAGCTTAGGACTAGCGGGAGGGGATCACCGCACAGATACGCAGTATTTT
CASLGLAGGDHRTDTQYF
>TRBD1|14|-|TRBJ2-2|TRBV2
TGTGCCAGCGGACGACAGGGGAACGCCGGGGAGCTGTTTTTT
CASGRQGNAGELFF
>-|12|-|TRBJ1-1|TRBV29-1
TGCAGCGTTGAAGATCATGCCACTGAAGCTTTCTTT
CSVEDHATEAFF
>-|15|-|TRBJ2-1|TRBV7-3
TGTGCCAGCAGCTTGGGACCGAGCTCCTACAATGAGCAGTTCTTC
CASSLGPSSYNEQFF
>-|15|-|TRBJ2-6|TRBV6-1
TGTGCCAGCAGTGACATACTCTCTGGGGCCAACGTCCTGACTTTC
CASSDILSGANVLTF
>-|13|-|TRBJ2-1|TRBV11-2
TGTGCCAGCAGCTTAGATTTGAGCAATGAGCAGTTCTTC
CASSLDLSNEQFF
>-|15|-|TRBJ1-1|TRBV27
TGTGCCAGCAGTTTATCGGGGACAATGAACACTGAAGCTTTCTTT
CASSLSGTMNTEAFF
>-|13|-|TRBJ1-5|TRBV2
TGTGCCAGCAAAGAGGGAGTCGGACAGCCCCAGCATTTT
CASKEGVGQPQHF
>-|11|-|TRBJ2-7|TRBV6-5
TGTGCCAGCAGTGAGTTGGACGAGCAGTACTTC
CASSELDEQYF
>TRBD1|16|-|TRBJ2-2|TRBV19
TGTGCCAGTAGTATTGTAGGGGGCGCTAACACCGGGGAGCTGTTTTTT
CASSIVGGANTGELFF
>-|11|-|TRBJ2-3|TRBV20-1
TGCAGTGCTCCCGCCACAGATACGCAGTATTTT
CSAPATDTQYF
>-|16|-|TRBJ1-5|TRBV30
TGTGCCTGGAGGTGTCCGGGGGAGAACGGCAATCAGCCCCAGCATTTT
CAWRCPGENGNQPQHF
>-|14|-|TRBJ2-3|TRBV2
TGTGCCACCACATCGACACGGAGCACAGATACGCAGTATTTT
CATTSTRSTDTQYF
>-|16|-|TRBJ2-1|TRBV10-1
TGCGCCAGCAGTGCGGTTTCAAACGCGGGGTACAATGAGCAGTTCTTC
CASSAVSNAGYNEQFF
>TRBD1|13|once|TRBJ1-5|TRBV19
TGTGCCAGTAGTGACAGGGGGCATCAGCCCCAGCATTTT
CASSDRGHQPQHF
>TRBD1|16|-|TRBJ2-5|TRBV7-2
TGTGCCAGCAGCTTAGAGGCGACAGGGGGCAGGAAGACCCAGTACTTC
CASSLEATGGRKTQYF
>-|15|once|TRBJ2-1|TRBV5-1
TGCGCCAGCAGTTTGGACATAGGGTCCTACAATGAGCAGTTCTTC
CASSLDIGSYNEQFF
>-|14|-|TRBJ1-4|TRBV6-1
TGTGCCAGCAGTGAGCGCAGGTTTAATGAAAAACTGTTTTTT
CASSERRFNEKLFF
>TRBD1|18|few|TRBJ1-5|TRBV28
TGTGCCAGCAGTAAGACAGGGGCAAGTTTAGTCGGCAATCAGCCCCAGCATTTT
CASSKTGASLVGNQPQHF
>-|15|-|TRBJ2-3|TRBV19
TGTGCCAGTAGTATTCATAGGGGGAGCACAGATACGCAGTATTTT
CASSIHRGSTDTQYF
>-|15|-|TRBJ2-4|TRBV5-1
TGCGCCAGCAAGGACGGGGGACTAGCCAAAAACATTCAGTACTTC
CASKDGGLAKNIQYF
>TRBD1|15|-|TRBJ1-4|TRBV7-9
TGTGCCAGCAGCCCCTCGGGACAGGCCGGCCAAAAACTGTTTTTT
CASSPSGQAGQKLFF